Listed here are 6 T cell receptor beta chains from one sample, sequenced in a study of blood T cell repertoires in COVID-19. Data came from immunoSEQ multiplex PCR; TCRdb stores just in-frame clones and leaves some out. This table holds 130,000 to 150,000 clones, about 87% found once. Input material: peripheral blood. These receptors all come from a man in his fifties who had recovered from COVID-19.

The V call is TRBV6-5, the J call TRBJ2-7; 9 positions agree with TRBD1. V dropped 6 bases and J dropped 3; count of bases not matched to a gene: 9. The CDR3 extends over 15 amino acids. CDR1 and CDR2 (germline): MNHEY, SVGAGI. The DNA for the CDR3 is TGTGCCAGCAGGAAACAGGGGGCTATGATCTACGAGCAGTACTTC. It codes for CASRKQGAMIYEQYF.

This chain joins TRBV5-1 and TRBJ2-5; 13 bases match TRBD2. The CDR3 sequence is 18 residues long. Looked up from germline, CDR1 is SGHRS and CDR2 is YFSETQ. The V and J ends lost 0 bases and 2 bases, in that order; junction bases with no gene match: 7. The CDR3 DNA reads TGCGCCAGCAGCTTGGCCGGACTAGCGGGGGTCCCACAAGAGACCCAGTACTTC. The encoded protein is CASSLAGLAGVPQETQYF.

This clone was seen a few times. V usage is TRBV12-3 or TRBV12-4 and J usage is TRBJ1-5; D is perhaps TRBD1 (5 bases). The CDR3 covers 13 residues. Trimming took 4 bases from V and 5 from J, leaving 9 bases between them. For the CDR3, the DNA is TGTGCCAGCAGTTCGACAGCTGATCAGCCCCAGCATTTT. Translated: CASSSTADQPQHF.

This CDR3 reads CASSETGVTGELFF. CDR3 DNA: TGTGCCAGCAGTGAAACAGGGGTCACCGGGGAGCTGTTTTTT. The rearrangement joins TRBV6-1 to TRBJ2-2; the match to TRBD1 covers 7 bases. The CDR3 is 14 residues long. V lost 2 bases to trimming and J lost 4 bases; unmatched junction nucleotides: 1. CDR1 is MNHNS, CDR2 SASEGT, per germline.

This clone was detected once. The CDR3 loop is CASSASGQGGDTQYF. CDR3 in DNA: TGTGCCAGCAGTGCTTCTGGACAGGGTGGAGATACGCAGTATTTT. This chain uses TRBV2 with TRBJ2-3; TRBD1 matches 8 bases. J gave up 5 bases and V 4 bases, and 8 bases lay outside the gene matches. Looked up from germline, CDR1 is SNHLY and CDR2 is FYNNEI. The CDR3 consists of 15 residues.

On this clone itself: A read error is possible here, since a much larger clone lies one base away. The CDR3 here is CASSRQGGNQPQHF. In DNA, the CDR3 is TGTGCCAGCAGCCGACAGGGGGGGAATCAGCCCCAGCATTTT. This chain links TRBV3-1 (or the pseudogene TRBV3-2) with TRBJ1-5, with 9 bases fitting TRBD1. The V and J ends lost 4 bases and 4 bases, in that order; junction bases with no gene match: 2. The CDR3 loop spans 14 amino acids. Per the germline V gene, CDR1 is LGHDT and CDR2 is YNNKEL (reference sequence).